Presented here are 32 T cell receptor beta chains from one specimen sequenced in a study of blood T cell repertoires in COVID-19. Using immunoSEQ multiplex PCR, the repertoire was profiled, and TCRdb retains in-frame clones only, with some absent. Of over 55,000 clones detected, 88% appear once; the ten largest clones hold 4.5% to 5%. The sample consisted of peripheral blood. Receptors originate from a human donor in a cohort sampled during active COVID-19.

The chain combines TRBV6-6 with TRBJ2-3; 7 bases map to TRBD2. The V gene's germline CDR1 is MNHNY and CDR2 SVGAGI (reference sequence). This CDR3 has 15 amino acids. The V gene end was trimmed by 4 bases and the J gene end by 4 bases; junction bases not matched to a gene: 8. The CDR3 is CASSSSGARSDTQYF. The CDR3 nucleotides are TGTGCCAGCAGTTCGAGCGGGGCGAGGTCAGATACGCAGTATTTT.

The table lists this clone with a few counts. The rearrangement links TRBV5-1 to TRBJ1-4; TRBD1 is a possible D gene (6 bases). CDR1 and CDR2 (germline): SGHRS, YFSETQ. V was cut by 4 bases and J by 8 bases, with 15 bases left in between. This CDR3 has 14 amino acids. The CDR3 nucleotides are TGCGCCAGCAGCGCTACAACAGGGAGCGAAAAACTGTTTTTT. Amino acid sequence: CASSATTGSEKLFF.

J is TRBJ2-7 and V is TRBV24-1, with D unclear. V gave up 4 bases and J gave up 3 bases, with 18 bases separating them. Germline values: CDR1 KGHDR, CDR2 SFDVKD. The CDR3 totals 16 residues. Written as DNA, the CDR3 is TGTGCCACCAGTGACAGTAGCTATTCGTCCCGCTACGAGCAGTACTTC. Its translation is CATSDSSYSSRYEQYF.

This clone was counted a few times. This chain uses TRBV20-1 with TRBJ1-6; the match to TRBD1 covers 7 bases. V shed 3 bases and J 9 bases; nucleotides not matched to a gene: 8. The CDR3 spans 14 residues. From germline, CDR1 is DFQATT and CDR2 SNEGSKA (reference sequence). The CDR3 sequence is CSASTGDSVSPLHF. Written as DNA, the CDR3 is TGCAGTGCTAGTACAGGGGACTCCGTTTCACCCCTCCACTTT.

In this sample, this clone turned up a few times. This chain links TRBV4-1 with TRBJ2-2, with 10 bases matching TRBD2. CDR1 and CDR2 from the germline V gene are MGHRA and YSYEKL. J lost 5 bases, V lost 4 bases, and 7 bases had no gene match. CDR3 size: 16 residues. The DNA for the CDR3 is TGCGCCAGCAGCCGGGGGCTAGCGGGAGCTACCGGGGAGCTGTTTTTT. Translated, it gives CASSRGLAGATGELFF.

This chain links TRBV6-4 with TRBJ1-4, with unresolved D. Trimming stripped 3 bases from V and 2 bases from J, with 10 bases between. This CDR3 comprises 15 residues. Germline V gene sequence: CDR1 MRHNA, CDR2 SNTAGT. CDR3 residues: CASSERTVTNEKLFF. The DNA for the CDR3 is TGTGCCAGCAGTGAGCGAACTGTCACTAATGAAAAACTGTTTTTT.

This sequence joins TRBV28 and TRBJ1-6; a weak D match, TRBD1 (5 bases). V dropped 3 bases and J dropped 9 bases, with 15 bases sitting between them. The CDR3 has 15 amino acids. Germline-derived CDR1 and CDR2 are MDHEN and SYDVKM. CDR3: CASSFSGGRVSPLHF. CDR3 DNA sequence: TGTGCCAGCAGTTTTAGTGGCGGCAGGGTTTCACCCCTCCACTTT.

This clone was observed a single time. The chain is built from TRBV5-6 and TRBJ2-7, with a weak D call TRBD2 (7 bases). V lost 7 bases and J lost 2, with 22 bases in between. The CDR3 spans 16 residues. Germline V gene data show CDR1 as SGHDT and CDR2 as YYEEEE. The CDR3 DNA sequence: TGTGCCAGCTTCGCGAAGGGGCGGGGGCGGACCTACGAGCAGTACTTC. Amino acid sequence: CASFAKGRGRTYEQYF.

The chain combines TRBV7-9 with TRBJ2-1; 7 bases match TRBD1. This CDR3 has 16 residues. V trimming: 4 bases; J trimming: 6 bases; junction bases outside the gene matches: 12. Germline V gives CDR1 SEHNR, CDR2 FQNEAQ (reference sequence). The CDR3 DNA is TGTGCCAGCAGCTCAGATGGGACAGTCCCGGGCAATGAGCAGTTCTTC. It yields the protein CASSSDGTVPGNEQFF.

The genes are TRBV9 and TRBJ2-2; 9 bases line up with TRBD1. CDR1 is SGDLS and CDR2 is YYNGEE in the germline V gene. J lost 3 bases, V lost 5 bases, and 2 bases had no gene match. This CDR3 is built from 14 residues. CDR3 residues: CASRGQGHTGELFF. In DNA form, the CDR3 reads TGTGCCAGCAGGGGACAGGGACACACCGGGGAGCTGTTTTTT.

Written as DNA, the CDR3 is TGTGCCAGCAGCCTGAAGGACAGGGTCACTGAAGCTTTCTTT. Protein: CASSLKDRVTEAFF. The rearrangement joins TRBV21-1 to TRBJ1-1; the D call of TRBD1 is as the table states it, not checked on the DNA. TRBV21-1 is a listed pseudogene. The length of the CDR3 is 14 residues.

The table lists this clone with a count of one. This chain uses TRBV2 with TRBJ2-7, with no clear D. CDR1 is SNHLY and CDR2 is FYNNEI in the germline V gene. The V gene lost 2 bases and the J gene lost 0 bases, with 11 bases spanning the gap. This CDR3 is built from 15 residues. The CDR3, as DNA: TGTGCCAGCAGTGAACGAGGTCTGAGCTCCTACGAGCAGTACTTC. Protein product: CASSERGLSSYEQYF.

The CDR3 here is CASSLGGLAGVVGELFF. The CDR3 DNA reads as TGTGCCAGCAGCTTAGGGGGACTAGCGGGAGTCGTCGGGGAGCTGTTTTTT. This chain links TRBV11-2 with TRBJ2-2; 14 nucleotides line up with TRBD2. Germline assignment: CDR1 SGHAT and CDR2 FQNNGV. V was clipped by 1 base and J by 7 bases; unmatched bases: 5. The CDR3 contains 17 residues.

V gene TRBV5-6 combines with J gene TRBJ1-6; 9 bases are a match to TRBD1. Per the germline V gene, CDR1 is SGHDT and CDR2 is YYEEEE. Trimming took 4 bases from V and 11 from J; bases not matched to a gene: 13. This CDR3 has 16 residues. CDR3 DNA sequence: TGTGCCAGCAGCCCCGGGACAGGGATGTATACGGCACCCCTCCACTTT. Its protein product is CASSPGTGMYTAPLHF.

The rearrangement links TRBV6-6 to TRBJ1-1, with 10 bases lining up with TRBD1. Trimming cost V 6 bases and J 4 bases; bases outside gene matches: 5. CDR3 length equals 14 residues. CDR1 is MNHNY and CDR2 is SVGAGI in the germline V gene (reference sequence). Written as DNA, the CDR3 is TGTGCCAGCAGGCCCCGGGACAGGGGCACTGAAGCTTTCTTT. As protein: CASRPRDRGTEAFF.

The gene calls are TRBV29-1 and TRBJ2-3, with D maybe TRBD2 (5 bases). Germline CDR1 and CDR2: SQVTM and ANQGSEA. V gave up 4 bases and J gave up 0 bases, with 20 bases separating them. The CDR3 has 17 amino acids. For the CDR3, the DNA is TGCAGCGTTGGTCGGTCCCTTGAAGCGGACAGCACAGATACGCAGTATTTT. It translates to CSVGRSLEADSTDTQYF.

This clone was counted between two and nine times. The V and J genes are TRBV5-5 and TRBJ2-7, with 7 nucleotides matching TRBD1. CDR1 and CDR2 (germline): SGHKS, YYEKEE (reference sequence). Unmatched junction bases numbered 14, after V lost 2 bases and J lost 6 bases. The CDR3 runs to 16 residues. The CDR3 is CASSFDRERVGSEQYF. CDR3 DNA: TGTGCCAGCAGCTTTGACAGGGAGAGGGTCGGATCCGAGCAGTACTTC. The whole variable domain, filled in from reference TRBV5-5 and TRBJ2-7, reads DAGVTQSPTHLIKTRGQQVTLRCSPISGHKSVSWYQQVLGQGPQFIFQYYEKEERGRGNFPDRFSARQFPNYSSELNVNALLLGDSALYLCASSFDRERVGSEQYFGPGTRLTVT.

This chain joins TRBV6-9 and TRBJ1-2; 7 bases are a match to TRBD1. The J segment lost 8 bases and the V segment lost 2 bases, leaving 8 bases of the junction unmatched. CDR1 and CDR2 (germline): MNHGY, SVAAGI. The CDR3 contains 14 residues. CDR3 in amino acids: CASSYVTGVSGYTF. The DNA for the CDR3 is TGTGCCAGCAGTTATGTAACAGGGGTAAGCGGCTACACCTTC.

The chain uses TRBV18 and TRBJ2-2; 9 bases line up with TRBD1. The germline CDR1 and CDR2 sequences are KGHSH and LQKENI. The CDR3 length is 15 residues. V gave up 2 bases and J gave up 5 bases; unmatched junction bases: 3. The DNA of the CDR3 is TGTGCCAGCTCACCAAACAGGGGGCAAACCGGGGAGCTGTTTTTT. Translating it yields CASSPNRGQTGELFF. The full variable domain, with the rest looked up from reference TRBV18 and TRBJ2-2, is NAGVMQNPRHLVRRRGQEARLRCSPMKGHSHVYWYRQLPEEGLKFMVYLQKENIIDESGMPKERFSAEFPKEGPSILRIQQVVRGDSAAYFCASSPNRGQTGELFFGEGSRLTVL.

This rearrangement joins TRBV5-5 to TRBJ2-3; D is perhaps TRBD1 (6 bases). CDR1 and CDR2 (germline): SGHKS, YYEKEE (reference sequence). This CDR3 spans 12 amino acids. Trimming stripped 3 bases from V and 6 bases from J, with 8 bases between. CDR3 sequence: CASSSGVDTQYF. In nucleotides, the CDR3 is TGTGCCAGCAGCTCAGGGGTTGATACGCAGTATTTT.

The V and J genes are TRBV5-4 and TRBJ2-7; perhaps TRBD1 as D (6 bases). The germline V and J ends were trimmed by 4 bases and 0 bases, with 11 bases remaining between them. Germline lookup yields CDR1 SGHNT and CDR2 YYREEE (reference sequence). The CDR3 is made up of 14 amino acids. CDR3 region: CASSRDKISYEQYF. In DNA, the CDR3 is TGTGCCAGCAGCCGGGACAAGATCTCCTACGAGCAGTACTTC.

The V gene is TRBV7-9, the J gene TRBJ2-3; D remains ambiguous. V shed 5 bases and J shed 5 bases, with 14 bases lying between them. The CDR3 covers 14 residues. Germline assignment: CDR1 SEHNR and CDR2 FQNEAQ (reference sequence). CDR3 in amino acids: CASSTSGVGDTQYF. CDR3 DNA: TGTGCCAGCAGCACCTCTGGAGTCGGAGATACGCAGTATTTT.

The CDR3 here is CASSQVPGSSSYNEQFF. CDR3 coding DNA: TGCGCCAGCAGCCAAGTCCCAGGCAGTAGCTCCTACAATGAGCAGTTCTTC. The V call is TRBV4-3, the J call TRBJ2-1; D call uncertain. Trimming shortened V by 1 base and J by 0 bases, and 13 bases separated the two germline ends. From germline, CDR1 is LGHNA and CDR2 YSLEER. The CDR3 consists of 17 residues.

This chain joins TRBV5-1 and TRBJ1-4; D possibly corresponds to TRBD1 (6 bases). The V gene's germline CDR1 is SGHRS and CDR2 YFSETQ. This CDR3 has 14 amino acids. Trimming shortened V by 0 bases and J by 15 bases, and 18 bases separated the two germline ends. The CDR3 DNA follows: TGCGCCAGCAGCTTGGAGGGGGGGACAACTGGGATGTTTTTT. It specifies CASSLEGGTTGMFF.

The V and J genes are TRBV5-1 and TRBJ2-5; D is unresolved. V shed 5 bases and J shed 2 bases, with 7 bases lying between them. CDR1 and CDR2 from the germline V gene are SGHRS and YFSETQ. The length of the CDR3 is 12 residues. CDR3 region: CASSTGQETQYF. CDR3 nucleotides: TGCGCCAGCAGTACCGGGCAAGAGACCCAGTACTTC.

J is TRBJ1-4 and V is TRBV29-1; D perhaps matches TRBD1 (5 bases). The CDR3 has 13 amino acids. V lost 4 bases and J lost 0, with 6 bases in between. Germline V gene data show CDR1 as SQVTM and CDR2 as ANQGSEA. This CDR3 reads CSVGGATNEKLFF. The DNA for the CDR3 is TGCAGCGTTGGGGGGGCAACTAATGAAAAACTGTTTTTT.

This clone was detected only once. The chain employs TRBV7-9 and TRBJ1-2, with D maybe TRBD1 (5 bases). The germline CDR1 and CDR2 sequences are SEHNR and FQNEAQ (reference sequence). CDR3 size: 12 residues. The V gene lost 1 base and the J gene lost 7 bases, with 7 bases spanning the gap. The DNA of the CDR3 is TGTGCCAGCAGCTTAGAAGGGGTTGGCTACACCTTC. This gives the protein CASSLEGVGYTF.

This chain connects TRBV7-8 to TRBJ2-7, with 7 bases that match TRBD1. The ends lost 1 base at V and 4 bases at J; junction bases unmatched: 4. The CDR3 is 14 amino acids. Germline V gives CDR1 SGHVS, CDR2 FQNEAQ. CDR3 DNA sequence: TGTGCCAGCAGCTTAGAAGGGGGCCTTTACGAGCAGTACTTC. Translating gives CASSLEGGLYEQYF.

A single count supports this clone. The chain links TRBV18 to TRBJ1-3, with D unclear. Germline values: CDR1 KGHSH, CDR2 LQKENI. The CDR3 is 12 residues long. The V gene lost 3 bases and the J gene lost 4 bases, with 4 bases spanning the gap. The CDR3 bases are TGTGCCAGCTCACCGGCCGGAAACACCATATATTTT. Protein: CASSPAGNTIYF.

The chain joins TRBV4-1 to TRBJ2-7, with TRBD2 identical over 13 bases. The V gene end was trimmed by 5 bases and the J gene end by 3 bases; junction bases not matched to a gene: 4. This CDR3 is built from 15 residues. Germline V lookup: CDR1 MGHRA, CDR2 YSYEKL. The CDR3 DNA reads as TGCGCCAGCAGCTTAACTAGCGGGAGGGGCTACGAGCAGTACTTC. Protein: CASSLTSGRGYEQYF.

This chain links TRBV6-2 or TRBV6-3 with TRBJ1-1; D ambiguous. V lost 3 bases and J 0 bases, leaving 17 bases between the germline ends. The CDR3 covers 17 residues. Germline CDR1 reads MNHEY; CDR2 reads SVGEGT. CDR3 bases: TGTGCCAGCAGTTATTCGGGCCTAGCGCCCGTGAACACTGAAGCTTTCTTT. Translation gives CASSYSGLAPVNTEAFF.

The rearrangement uses TRBV9 and TRBJ2-5, with 9 bases identical to TRBD2. The length of the CDR3 is 15 residues. CDR1 is SGDLS, CDR2 YYNGEE, per germline. The J segment lost 5 bases and the V segment lost 3 bases, leaving 8 bases of the junction unmatched. This chain's CDR3 is CASSGLGGGDETQYF. The CDR3 DNA follows: TGTGCCAGCAGCGGTCTTGGCGGGGGGGATGAGACCCAGTACTTC.